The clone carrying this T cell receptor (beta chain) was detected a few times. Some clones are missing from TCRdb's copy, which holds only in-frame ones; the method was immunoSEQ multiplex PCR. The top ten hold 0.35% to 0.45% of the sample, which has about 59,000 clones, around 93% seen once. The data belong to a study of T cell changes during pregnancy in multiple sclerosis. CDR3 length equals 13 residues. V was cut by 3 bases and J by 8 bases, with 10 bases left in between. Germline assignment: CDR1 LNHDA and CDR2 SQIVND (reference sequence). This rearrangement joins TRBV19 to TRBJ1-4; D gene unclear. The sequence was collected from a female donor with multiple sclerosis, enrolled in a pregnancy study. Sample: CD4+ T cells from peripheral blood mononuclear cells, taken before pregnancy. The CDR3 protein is CASSIGVREKLFF. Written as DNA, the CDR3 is TGTGCCAGTAGTATCGGGGTACGCGAAAAACTGTTTTTT.